This is a list of T cell receptor beta chains from one sample in a study of beta chain features in type 1 diabetes. Method: immunoSEQ multiplex PCR; TCRdb's copy keeps in-frame clones and lacks some. The data show 360,000 or so clones, about 18% seen once. The sequenced material came from naive CD4+ T cells from blood. These TCRs come from a woman aged 18 to 35 in good health. The CDR3 runs from the conserved cysteine through the conserved F or W. The D gene is left open where the match is weak. Clone size is shown for a subset of rows, as once, few, many or a class of expanded clone.

cdr3_aa: CASSSDYPYGYTF
cdr3_nt: TGCGCCAGCAGCTCGGACTACCCCTATGGCTACACCTTC
j_call: TRBJ1-2
clone_size: few
v_call: TRBV5-1
d_call: -

cdr3_aa: CAWSVRVSGYTF
cdr3_nt: TGTGCCTGGAGTGTACGAGTATCCGGCTACACCTTC
j_call: TRBJ1-2
clone_size: few
v_call: TRBV30
d_call: -

cdr3_aa: CASSSSATSSNTEAFF
cdr3_nt: TGCGCCAGCAGTTCGTCCGCCACTTCGTCGAACACTGAAGCTTTCTTT
j_call: TRBJ1-1
clone_size: -
v_call: TRBV5-1
d_call: -

cdr3_aa: CATAGERGPYEQYF
cdr3_nt: TGTGCCACTGCTGGCGAGCGGGGTCCCTACGAGCAGTACTTC
j_call: TRBJ2-7
clone_size: -
v_call: TRBV6-1
d_call: TRBD2

cdr3_aa: CASSLPGVLFF
cdr3_nt: TGTGCCAGCAGCTTACCCGGGGTACTGTTTTTT
j_call: TRBJ2-2
clone_size: -
v_call: TRBV7-2
d_call: -

cdr3_aa: CASSPLTGGDGYTF
cdr3_nt: TGCGCCAGCAGCCCCTTGACAGGGGGGGATGGCTACACCTTC
j_call: TRBJ1-2
clone_size: few
v_call: TRBV5-1
d_call: TRBD1

cdr3_aa: CASSSGGRGETQYF
cdr3_nt: TGTGCCAGCAGTTCCGGGGGAAGGGGAGAGACCCAGTACTTC
j_call: TRBJ2-5
clone_size: few
v_call: TRBV6-5
d_call: -

cdr3_aa: CASAFQGNRETQYF
cdr3_nt: TGTGCCAGCGCCTTTCAGGGGAATCGGGAGACCCAGTACTTC
j_call: TRBJ2-5
clone_size: few
v_call: TRBV7-2
d_call: -

cdr3_aa: CASSQGRRGQGLNQPQHF
cdr3_nt: TGCGCCAGCAGCCAAGGGCGGCGGGGACAGGGGCTGAATCAGCCCCAGCATTTT
j_call: TRBJ1-5
clone_size: few
v_call: TRBV4-1
d_call: TRBD1

cdr3_aa: CASSELRGTDTQYF
cdr3_nt: TGTGCCAGCAGTGAACTGCGGGGCACAGATACGCAGTATTTT
j_call: TRBJ2-3
clone_size: few
v_call: TRBV2
d_call: -

cdr3_aa: CASSQATQGAPTYEQYF
cdr3_nt: TGTGCCAGCAGCCAGGCCACACAGGGGGCTCCTACCTACGAGCAGTACTTC
j_call: TRBJ2-7
clone_size: -
v_call: TRBV14
d_call: TRBD1

cdr3_aa: CASSKWRGENTEAFF
cdr3_nt: TGTGCCAGCAGCAAATGGCGGGGGGAGAACACTGAAGCTTTCTTT
j_call: TRBJ1-1
clone_size: -
v_call: TRBV21-1
d_call: -

cdr3_aa: CASSGRRSSGGNNEQFF
cdr3_nt: TGTGCCAGTAGTGGTCGCCGATCTAGCGGGGGAAACAATGAGCAGTTCTTC
j_call: TRBJ2-1
clone_size: -
v_call: TRBV19
d_call: TRBD2

cdr3_aa: CASTLNLPTSSSSPTQYF
cdr3_nt: TGTGCCAGCACACTGAACCTCCCCACCTCCTCGTCATCTCCTACGCAGTATTTT
j_call: TRBJ2-3
clone_size: -
v_call: TRBV7-6
d_call: -

cdr3_aa: CASSIQGAWLFF
cdr3_nt: TGTGCCAGCAGTATACAGGGGGCTTGGCTGTTTTTT
j_call: TRBJ1-4
clone_size: few
v_call: TRBV2
d_call: TRBD1

cdr3_aa: CASSQYSGSSYNEQFF
cdr3_nt: TGTGCCAGCAGTCAATATAGCGGGAGCTCCTACAATGAGCAGTTCTTC
j_call: TRBJ2-1
clone_size: few
v_call: TRBV14
d_call: TRBD2

cdr3_aa: CASSPLVWDTEAFF
cdr3_nt: TGTGCCAGCAGCCCACTAGTGTGGGATACTGAAGCTTTCTTT
j_call: TRBJ1-1
clone_size: -
v_call: TRBV7-9
d_call: -

cdr3_aa: CASRPTGSSYEQYF
cdr3_nt: TGTGCCAGCAGGCCTACCGGGAGCTCCTACGAGCAGTACTTC
j_call: TRBJ2-7
clone_size: few
v_call: TRBV7-3
d_call: -

cdr3_aa: CASSPGTGAPYEQYF
cdr3_nt: TGTGCCAGCAGCCCCGGGACAGGGGCGCCCTACGAGCAGTACTTC
j_call: TRBJ2-7
clone_size: -
v_call: TRBV5-6
d_call: TRBD1

cdr3_aa: CASSLGTGGQETQYF
cdr3_nt: TGTGCCAGCAGCTTGGGGACAGGGGGGCAAGAGACCCAGTACTTC
j_call: TRBJ2-5
clone_size: few
v_call: TRBV5-6
d_call: TRBD1

cdr3_aa: CAHSSGSSYEQYF
cdr3_nt: TGTGCCCACTCTAGCGGATCCTCCTACGAGCAGTACTTC
j_call: TRBJ2-7
clone_size: -
v_call: TRBV30
d_call: TRBD2

cdr3_aa: CASSWALSSGANVLTF
cdr3_nt: TGCGCCAGCAGCTGGGCCCTTAGCTCTGGGGCCAACGTCCTGACTTTC
j_call: TRBJ2-6
clone_size: -
v_call: TRBV5-1
d_call: -

cdr3_aa: CASSLDPGGSYEQYF
cdr3_nt: TGCGCCAGCAGCTTGGATCCGGGGGGATCCTACGAGCAGTACTTC
j_call: TRBJ2-7
clone_size: few
v_call: TRBV5-1
d_call: TRBD2

cdr3_aa: CASSLASRANVLTF
cdr3_nt: TGTGCCAGCAGCCTTGCGTCTAGGGCCAACGTCCTGACTTTC
j_call: TRBJ2-6
clone_size: few
v_call: TRBV9
d_call: -

cdr3_aa: CASSIAEASGQFF
cdr3_nt: TGTGCCAGTAGTATAGCGGAGGCCTCGGGACAGTTCTTC
j_call: TRBJ2-1
clone_size: -
v_call: TRBV19
d_call: -

cdr3_aa: CASSHYNTGELFF
cdr3_nt: TGCGCCAGCAGCCACTATAACACCGGGGAGCTGTTTTTT
j_call: TRBJ2-2
clone_size: -
v_call: TRBV4-1
d_call: -

cdr3_aa: CASSTQGPQYF
cdr3_nt: TGTGCCAGCAGTACACAGGGACCCCAGTACTTC
j_call: TRBJ2-5
clone_size: few
v_call: TRBV25-1
d_call: -

cdr3_aa: CASSLGRPIQYF
cdr3_nt: TGTGCCAGCAGCTTAGGCCGTCCGATTCAGTACTTC
j_call: TRBJ2-4
clone_size: many
v_call: TRBV13
d_call: -

cdr3_aa: CASSGQGANYGYTF
cdr3_nt: TGTGCCAGCAGTGGACAGGGAGCTAACTATGGCTACACCTTC
j_call: TRBJ1-2
clone_size: few
v_call: TRBV2
d_call: TRBD1

cdr3_aa: CASMVGENTEAFF
cdr3_nt: TGTGCCAGTATGGTAGGGGAGAACACTGAAGCTTTCTTT
j_call: TRBJ1-1
clone_size: few
v_call: TRBV19
d_call: -

cdr3_aa: CASSLNARGEQYF
cdr3_nt: TGTGCCAGCAGCTTAAATGCAAGGGGCGAGCAGTACTTC
j_call: TRBJ2-7
clone_size: -
v_call: TRBV7-9
d_call: -

cdr3_aa: CASSLEAGGSGPQHF
cdr3_nt: TGCGCCAGCAGCTTGGAGGCCGGAGGGAGCGGGCCCCAGCATTTT
j_call: TRBJ1-5
clone_size: -
v_call: TRBV5-1
d_call: -

cdr3_aa: CASSPPWTGEVAGANVLTF
cdr3_nt: TGTGCCAGCTCACCACCGTGGACAGGGGAGGTTGCTGGGGCCAACGTCCTGACTTTC
j_call: TRBJ2-6
clone_size: -
v_call: TRBV18
d_call: TRBD1

cdr3_aa: CAWSRQGNTEAFF
cdr3_nt: TGTGCCTGGAGTCGACAGGGGAACACTGAAGCTTTCTTT
j_call: TRBJ1-1
clone_size: -
v_call: TRBV30
d_call: TRBD1

cdr3_aa: CASSSITGGAFF
cdr3_nt: TGTGCCAGCAGCTCCATTACCGGCGGAGCTTTCTTT
j_call: TRBJ1-1
clone_size: -
v_call: TRBV7-2
d_call: -

cdr3_aa: CSVKEREGLGNEQFF
cdr3_nt: TGCAGCGTTAAAGAGCGGGAGGGCCTCGGGAATGAGCAGTTCTTC
j_call: TRBJ2-1
clone_size: -
v_call: TRBV29-1
d_call: TRBD2

cdr3_aa: CASSLVGVETQYF
cdr3_nt: TGCGCCAGCAGCTTGGTAGGGGTAGAGACCCAGTACTTC
j_call: TRBJ2-5
clone_size: few
v_call: TRBV5-1
d_call: -

cdr3_aa: CASSLGSDEQFF
cdr3_nt: TGTGCCAGCAGCTTAGGGAGTGATGAGCAGTTCTTC
j_call: TRBJ2-1
clone_size: -
v_call: TRBV11-2
d_call: -

cdr3_aa: CASSLRGDTDTQYF
cdr3_nt: TGCGCCAGCAGCTTGCGGGGGGACACAGATACGCAGTATTTT
j_call: TRBJ2-3
clone_size: -
v_call: TRBV5-1
d_call: TRBD2

cdr3_aa: CASSLLGGPLDEQYF
cdr3_nt: TGCGCCAGCAGCTTACTGGGAGGACCACTAGACGAGCAGTACTTC
j_call: TRBJ2-7
clone_size: few
v_call: TRBV5-1
d_call: -

cdr3_aa: CASSVDSYEQYF
cdr3_nt: TGTGCCAGCAGCGTTGACAGCTACGAGCAGTACTTC
j_call: TRBJ2-7
clone_size: -
v_call: TRBV7-2
d_call: -

cdr3_aa: CASSQRRGLAGETQYF
cdr3_nt: TGCGCCAGCAGCCAAAGGAGGGGACTAGCGGGGGAGACCCAGTACTTC
j_call: TRBJ2-5
clone_size: few
v_call: TRBV4-1
d_call: TRBD2

cdr3_aa: CAWSVLPGGRTEAFF
cdr3_nt: TGTGCCTGGAGTGTACTCCCAGGGGGTCGCACTGAAGCTTTCTTT
j_call: TRBJ1-1
clone_size: -
v_call: TRBV30
d_call: TRBD1

cdr3_aa: CASSIDGPGAGGSYEQYF
cdr3_nt: TGTGCCAGTAGTATAGATGGCCCCGGCGCGGGAGGTTCCTACGAGCAGTACTTC
j_call: TRBJ2-7
clone_size: few
v_call: TRBV19
d_call: TRBD2

cdr3_aa: CASSTSDRGRNEQFF
cdr3_nt: TGTGCCAGCAGTACCTCCGACAGGGGCCGGAATGAGCAGTTCTTC
j_call: TRBJ2-1
clone_size: -
v_call: TRBV28
d_call: TRBD1

cdr3_aa: CASSLLGGGGETQYF
cdr3_nt: TGTGCCAGCAGCTTACTTGGCGGGGGAGGAGAGACCCAGTACTTC
j_call: TRBJ2-5
clone_size: -
v_call: TRBV11-2
d_call: TRBD2

cdr3_aa: CASSVVSGGAGETQYF
cdr3_nt: TGTGCCAGCAGCGTAGTTTCGGGGGGGGCAGGGGAGACCCAGTACTTC
j_call: TRBJ2-5
clone_size: -
v_call: TRBV9
d_call: TRBD2

cdr3_aa: CASSLHRVGDSPLHF
cdr3_nt: TGTGCCAGCAGCTTACATCGGGTCGGGGATTCACCCCTCCACTTT
j_call: TRBJ1-6
clone_size: few
v_call: TRBV7-9
d_call: -

cdr3_aa: CASSQLAGGGGTDTQYF
cdr3_nt: TGCGCCAGCAGCCAATTAGCCGGGGGTGGGGGCACAGATACGCAGTATTTT
j_call: TRBJ2-3
clone_size: -
v_call: TRBV4-3
d_call: -

cdr3_aa: CASSVGPAGGAYEQYF
cdr3_nt: TGTGCCAGCAGCGTAGGGCCAGCGGGGGGGGCCTACGAGCAGTACTTC
j_call: TRBJ2-7
clone_size: -
v_call: TRBV9
d_call: TRBD2

cdr3_aa: CASRTGGDYGYTF
cdr3_nt: TGTGCCAGCAGAACAGGGGGTGATTATGGCTACACCTTC
j_call: TRBJ1-2
clone_size: few
v_call: TRBV6-5
d_call: TRBD1

cdr3_aa: CASTPRGGHYEQYF
cdr3_nt: TGTGCCAGCACCCCCCGGGGAGGACACTACGAGCAGTACTTC
j_call: TRBJ2-7
clone_size: -
v_call: TRBV7-9
d_call: -